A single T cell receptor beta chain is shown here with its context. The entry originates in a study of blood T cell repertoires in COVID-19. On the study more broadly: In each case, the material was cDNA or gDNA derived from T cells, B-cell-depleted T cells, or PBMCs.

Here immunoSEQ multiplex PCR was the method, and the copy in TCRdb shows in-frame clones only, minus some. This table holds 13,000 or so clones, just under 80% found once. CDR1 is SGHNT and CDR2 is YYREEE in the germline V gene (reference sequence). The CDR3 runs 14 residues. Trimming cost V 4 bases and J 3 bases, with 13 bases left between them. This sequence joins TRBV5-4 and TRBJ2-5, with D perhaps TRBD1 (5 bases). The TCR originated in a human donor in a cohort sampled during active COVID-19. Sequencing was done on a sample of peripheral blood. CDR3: CASSPQGTKETQYF. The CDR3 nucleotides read TGTGCCAGCAGCCCGCAGGGCACAAAAGAGACCCAGTACTTC. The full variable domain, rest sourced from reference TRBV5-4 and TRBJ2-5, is ETGVTQSPTHLIKTRGQQVTLRCSSQSGHNTVSWYQQALGQGPQFIFQYYREEENGRGNFPPRFSGLQFPNYSSELNVNALELDDSALYLCASSPQGTKETQYFGPGTRLLVL.